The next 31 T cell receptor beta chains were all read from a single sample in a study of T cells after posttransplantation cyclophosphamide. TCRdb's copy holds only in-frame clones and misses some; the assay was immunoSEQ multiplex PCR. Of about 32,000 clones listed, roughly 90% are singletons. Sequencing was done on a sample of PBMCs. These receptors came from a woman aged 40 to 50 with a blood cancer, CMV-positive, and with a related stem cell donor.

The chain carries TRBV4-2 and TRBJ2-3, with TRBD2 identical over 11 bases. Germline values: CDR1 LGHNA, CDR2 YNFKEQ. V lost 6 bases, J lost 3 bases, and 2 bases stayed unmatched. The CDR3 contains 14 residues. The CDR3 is CASSSGGATDTQYF. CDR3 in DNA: TGTGCCAGCAGTAGCGGGGGGGCGACAGATACGCAGTATTTT.

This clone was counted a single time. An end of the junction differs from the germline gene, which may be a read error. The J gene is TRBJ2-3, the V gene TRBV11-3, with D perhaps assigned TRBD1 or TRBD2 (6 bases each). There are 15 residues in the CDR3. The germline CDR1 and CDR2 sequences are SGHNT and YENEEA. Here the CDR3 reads CASSLEGGQTDTQYF. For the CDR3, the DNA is TGTGCCAGCAGTTTAGAGGGGGGTCAAACAGATACGCAGTATTTT.

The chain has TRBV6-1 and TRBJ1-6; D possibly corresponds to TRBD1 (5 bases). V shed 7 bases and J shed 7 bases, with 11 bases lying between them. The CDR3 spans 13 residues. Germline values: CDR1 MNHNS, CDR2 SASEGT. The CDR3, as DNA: TGTGCCAGCATCAGGGATCCCAATTCACCCCTCCACTTT. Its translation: CASIRDPNSPLHF.

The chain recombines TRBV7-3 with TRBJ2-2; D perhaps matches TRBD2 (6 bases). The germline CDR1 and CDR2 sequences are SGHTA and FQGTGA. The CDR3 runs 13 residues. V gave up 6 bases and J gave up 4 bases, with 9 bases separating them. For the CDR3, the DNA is TGTGCCAGCAGGATGGGGGGCACCGGGGAGCTGTTTTTT. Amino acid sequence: CASRMGGTGELFF.

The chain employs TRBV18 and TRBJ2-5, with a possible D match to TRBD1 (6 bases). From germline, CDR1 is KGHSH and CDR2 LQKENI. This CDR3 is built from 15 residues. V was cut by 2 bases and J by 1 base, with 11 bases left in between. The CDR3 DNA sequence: TGTGCCAGCTCACCAACGAGGGGGATCCAAGAGACCCAGTACTTC. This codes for CASSPTRGIQETQYF.

CDR3: CASSDQDRDSNQPQHF. In DNA form, the CDR3 reads TGTGCCAGCAGTGACCAGGACAGGGATAGCAATCAGCCCCAGCATTTT. The rearrangement links TRBV6-1 to TRBJ1-5; 8 bases map to TRBD1. V lost 3 bases to trimming and J lost 0 bases; unmatched junction nucleotides: 4. The CDR3 is made up of 16 amino acids. Germline lookup yields CDR1 MNHNS and CDR2 SASEGT.

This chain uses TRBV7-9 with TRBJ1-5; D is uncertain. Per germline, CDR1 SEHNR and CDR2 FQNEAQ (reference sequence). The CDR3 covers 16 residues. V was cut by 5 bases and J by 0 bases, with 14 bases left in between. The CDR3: CASSNLVEFSNQPQHF. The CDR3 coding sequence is TGTGCCAGCAGCAATCTGGTGGAGTTTAGCAATCAGCCCCAGCATTTT.

The CDR3 region has the DNA TGTGCCAGCAGTCTTCAGGGTTATAGCAATCAGCCCCAGCATTTT. Translation gives CASSLQGYSNQPQHF. The chain links TRBV6-5 to TRBJ1-5, with a possible D match to TRBD1 (5 bases). Trimming removed 5 bases at V and 0 bases at J, with 11 bases between. The V gene's germline CDR1 is MNHEY and CDR2 SVGAGI. The CDR3 has 15 amino acids.

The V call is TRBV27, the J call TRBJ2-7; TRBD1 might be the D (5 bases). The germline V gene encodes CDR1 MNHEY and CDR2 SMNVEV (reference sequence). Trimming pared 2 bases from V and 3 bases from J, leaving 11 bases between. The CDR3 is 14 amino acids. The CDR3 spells CASSLTPDNYEQYF. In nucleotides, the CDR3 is TGTGCCAGCAGTTTAACTCCGGACAACTACGAGCAGTACTTC.

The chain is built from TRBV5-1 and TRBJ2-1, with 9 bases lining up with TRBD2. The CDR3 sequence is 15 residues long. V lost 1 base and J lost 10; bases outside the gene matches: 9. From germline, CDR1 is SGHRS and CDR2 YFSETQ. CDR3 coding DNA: TGCGCCAGCAGCTTGCAGGGACTAGCCGGAAGCGAGCAGTTCTTC. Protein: CASSLQGLAGSEQFF.

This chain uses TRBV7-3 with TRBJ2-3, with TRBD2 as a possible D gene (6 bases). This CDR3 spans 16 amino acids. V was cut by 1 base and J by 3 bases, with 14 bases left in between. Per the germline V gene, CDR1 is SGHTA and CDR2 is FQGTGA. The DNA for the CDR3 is TGTGCCAGCAGCTTAAGCGGGCGGGGTAGAACAGATACGCAGTATTTT. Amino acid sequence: CASSLSGRGRTDTQYF.

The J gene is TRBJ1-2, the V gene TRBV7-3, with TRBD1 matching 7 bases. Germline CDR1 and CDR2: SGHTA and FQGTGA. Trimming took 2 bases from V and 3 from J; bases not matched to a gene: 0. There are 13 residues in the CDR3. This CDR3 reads CASSLGTDYGYTF. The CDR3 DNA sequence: TGTGCCAGCAGCTTAGGGACAGACTATGGCTACACCTTC.

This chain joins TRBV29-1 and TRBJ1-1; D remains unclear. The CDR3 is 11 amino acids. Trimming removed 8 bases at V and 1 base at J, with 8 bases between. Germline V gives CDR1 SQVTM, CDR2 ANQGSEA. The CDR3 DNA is TGCAGCACCGGAGGGAACACTGAAGCTTTCTTT. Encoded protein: CSTGGNTEAFF.

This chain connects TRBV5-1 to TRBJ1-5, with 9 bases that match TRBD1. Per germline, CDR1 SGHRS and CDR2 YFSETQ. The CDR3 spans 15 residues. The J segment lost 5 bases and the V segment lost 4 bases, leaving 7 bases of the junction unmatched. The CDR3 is CASSAGTGTDQPQHF. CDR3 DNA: TGCGCCAGCAGCGCCGGGACAGGGACCGATCAGCCCCAGCATTTT.

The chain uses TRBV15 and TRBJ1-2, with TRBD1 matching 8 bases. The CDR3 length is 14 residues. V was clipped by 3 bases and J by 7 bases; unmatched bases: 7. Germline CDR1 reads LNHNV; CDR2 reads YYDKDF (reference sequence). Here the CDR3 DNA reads TGTGCCACCAGCAGGCCGGACAGGGCGGCTGGCTACACCTTC. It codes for CATSRPDRAAGYTF.

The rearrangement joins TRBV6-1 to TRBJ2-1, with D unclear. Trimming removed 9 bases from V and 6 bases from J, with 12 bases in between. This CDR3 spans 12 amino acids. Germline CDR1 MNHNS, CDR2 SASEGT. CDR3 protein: CASGRVSNEQFF. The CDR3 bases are TGTGCCAGTGGTCGGGTCTCCAATGAGCAGTTCTTC.

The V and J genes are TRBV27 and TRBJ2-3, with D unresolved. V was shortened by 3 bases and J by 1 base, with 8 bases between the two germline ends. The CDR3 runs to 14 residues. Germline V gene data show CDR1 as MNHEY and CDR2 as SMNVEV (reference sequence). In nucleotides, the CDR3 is TGTGCCAGCAGTTTGGGCTGGGGCACAGATACGCAGTATTTT. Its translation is CASSLGWGTDTQYF.

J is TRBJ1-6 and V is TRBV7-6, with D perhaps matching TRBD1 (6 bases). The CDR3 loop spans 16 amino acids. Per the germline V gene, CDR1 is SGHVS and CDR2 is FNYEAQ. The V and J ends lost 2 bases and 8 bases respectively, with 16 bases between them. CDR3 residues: CASSLPNRDVDSPLHF. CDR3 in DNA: TGTGCCAGCAGCTTACCTAACAGGGACGTGGATTCACCCCTCCACTTT.

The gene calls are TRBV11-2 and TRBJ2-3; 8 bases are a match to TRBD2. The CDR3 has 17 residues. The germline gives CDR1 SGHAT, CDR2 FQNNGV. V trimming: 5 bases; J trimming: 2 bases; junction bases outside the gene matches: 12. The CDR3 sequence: CASSPPGSGDPTDTQYF. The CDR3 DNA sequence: TGTGCCAGCAGCCCCCCCGGTAGCGGGGACCCCACAGATACGCAGTATTTT.

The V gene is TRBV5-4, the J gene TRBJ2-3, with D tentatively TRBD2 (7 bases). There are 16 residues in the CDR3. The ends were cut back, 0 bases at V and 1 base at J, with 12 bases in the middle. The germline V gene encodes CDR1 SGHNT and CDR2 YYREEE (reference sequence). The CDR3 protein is CASSLVGGVRTDTQYF. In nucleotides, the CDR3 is TGTGCCAGCAGCTTGGTAGGGGGGGTCCGCACAGATACGCAGTATTTT.

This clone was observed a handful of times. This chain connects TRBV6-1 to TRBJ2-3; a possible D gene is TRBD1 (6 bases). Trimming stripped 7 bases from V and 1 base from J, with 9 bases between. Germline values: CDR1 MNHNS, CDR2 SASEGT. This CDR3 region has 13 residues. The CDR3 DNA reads TGTGCCAGCATGAAGGGGGGCACAGATACGCAGTATTTT. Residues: CASMKGGTDTQYF.

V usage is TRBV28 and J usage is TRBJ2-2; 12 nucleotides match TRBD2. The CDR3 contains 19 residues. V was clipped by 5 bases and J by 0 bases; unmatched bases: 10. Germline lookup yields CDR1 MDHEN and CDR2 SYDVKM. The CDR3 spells CASSPILAGGLANTGELFF. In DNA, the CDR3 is TGTGCCAGCAGTCCAATACTAGCGGGGGGACTCGCGAACACCGGGGAGCTGTTTTTT.

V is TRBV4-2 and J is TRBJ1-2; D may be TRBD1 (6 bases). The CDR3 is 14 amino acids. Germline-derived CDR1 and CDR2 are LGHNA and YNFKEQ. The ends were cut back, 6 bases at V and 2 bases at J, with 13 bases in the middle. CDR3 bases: TGTGCCAGCAGTCCAGACAGGACCAACTATGGCTACACCTTC. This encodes CASSPDRTNYGYTF.

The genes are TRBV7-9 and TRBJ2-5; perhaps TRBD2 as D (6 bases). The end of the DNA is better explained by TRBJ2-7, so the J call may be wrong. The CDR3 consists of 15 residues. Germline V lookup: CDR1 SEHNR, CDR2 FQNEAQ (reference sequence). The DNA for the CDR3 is TGTGCCAGCACTACCACGGCGGGGCCCTCCTACGAGCAGTACTTC. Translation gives CASTTTAGPSYEQYF.

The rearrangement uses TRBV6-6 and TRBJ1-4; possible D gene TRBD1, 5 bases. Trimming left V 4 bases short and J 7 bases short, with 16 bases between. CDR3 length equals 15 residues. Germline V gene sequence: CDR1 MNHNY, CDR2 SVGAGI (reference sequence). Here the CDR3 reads CASSWDAGRSEKLFF. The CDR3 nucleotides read TGTGCCAGCAGTTGGGACGCGGGGAGAAGTGAAAAACTGTTTTTT.

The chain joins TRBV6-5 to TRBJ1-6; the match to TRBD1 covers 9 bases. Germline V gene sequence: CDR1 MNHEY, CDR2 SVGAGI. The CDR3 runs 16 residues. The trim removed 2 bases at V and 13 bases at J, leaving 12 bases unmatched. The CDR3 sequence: CASSYHSGTGRSPLHF. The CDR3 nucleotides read TGTGCCAGCAGTTACCACTCCGGGACAGGGCGTAGTCCCCTCCACTTT.

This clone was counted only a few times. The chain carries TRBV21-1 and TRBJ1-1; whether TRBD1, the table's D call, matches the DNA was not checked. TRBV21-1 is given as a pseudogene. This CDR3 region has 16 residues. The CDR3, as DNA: TGTGCCAGCAGCAGGCACCCCGGACACCCGAACACTGAAGCTTTCTTT. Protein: CASSRHPGHPNTEAFF.

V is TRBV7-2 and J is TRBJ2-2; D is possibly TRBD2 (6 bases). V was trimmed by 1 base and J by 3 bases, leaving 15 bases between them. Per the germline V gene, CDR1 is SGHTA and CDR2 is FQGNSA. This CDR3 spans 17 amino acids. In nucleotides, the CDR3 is TGTGCCAGCAGCTTAGTCGCTAGGCGGGGTTACACCGGGGAGCTGTTTTTT. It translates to CASSLVARRGYTGELFF.

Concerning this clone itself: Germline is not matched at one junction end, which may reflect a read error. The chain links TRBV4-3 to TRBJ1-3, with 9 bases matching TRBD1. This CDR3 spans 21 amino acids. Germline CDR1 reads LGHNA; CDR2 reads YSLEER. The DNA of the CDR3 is TGCGCCAGCAGCCAAGGGGTAGCGACAGGGGGTTCTACGACTGCTGGCAACACCATATATTTT. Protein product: CASSQGVATGGSTTAGNTIYF.

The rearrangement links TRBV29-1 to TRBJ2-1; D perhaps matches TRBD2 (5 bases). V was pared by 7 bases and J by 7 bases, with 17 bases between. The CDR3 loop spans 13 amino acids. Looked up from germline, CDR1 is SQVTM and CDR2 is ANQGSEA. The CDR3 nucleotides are TGCAGCGGGCGGGCCCCCGCGGCGAATGAGCAGTTCTTC. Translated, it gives CSGRAPAANEQFF.

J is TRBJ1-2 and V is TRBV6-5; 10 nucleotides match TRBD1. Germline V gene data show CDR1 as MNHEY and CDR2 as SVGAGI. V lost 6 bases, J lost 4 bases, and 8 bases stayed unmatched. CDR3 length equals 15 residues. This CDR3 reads CASSQGQGTFYGYTF. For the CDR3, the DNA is TGTGCCAGCAGCCAGGGACAGGGGACCTTCTATGGCTACACCTTC.